This record covers a single T cell receptor beta chain. What it binds is unknown. Blood sampling took place at baseline, cycle 4 day 1, and cycle 7 day 1. This sample stems from a study of OX40 agonist ivuxolimab in advanced cancers. Study information: Partial responses were recorded for three patients, including one with hepatocellular carcinoma and two with cutaneous melanoma. General study results and limits: Expansion of clones was among the lowest in partial responders at 0.1-3.0 mg/kg.

TCRdb's copy holds only in-frame clones and misses some; the assay was immunoSEQ multiplex PCR. The table includes approximately 69,000 clones, about four fifths detected once. Sample: CD4+ or CD8+ T cells sorted from blood, taken in a trial of the OX40 agonist ivuxolimab. This receptor was obtained from an adult with an advanced solid tumor such as melanoma, head and neck, liver or kidney cancer.

The CDR3 nucleotides are TGTGCCACCAGCAGAGATCCGAACAATGAGCAGTTCTTC. It encodes CATSRDPNNEQFF. The chain uses TRBV15 and TRBJ2-1; no clear D. The V and J ends lost 0 bases and 5 bases respectively, with 5 bases between them. The CDR3 length is 13 residues. The germline V gene encodes CDR1 LNHNV and CDR2 YYDKDF (reference sequence).